This TCR beta chain was identified in a study of T cell responses to AZD1222 COVID-19 vaccine. Overall study findings and caveats: Spike was spanned by vaccine-associated CD4 TCRs, which were dominant at 160-218 and 743-854. Unmutated regions of variants are reportedly targeted by nearly half of spike-specific TCRs. Elevations in Spike-specific TCR breadth and depth followed administration of two AZD1222 doses. White British ancestry dominated among donors, who included more females, and clonal diversity was possibly underestimated.

Regarding this clone: Its specificity is not known.

Using immunoSEQ multiplex PCR, the repertoire was profiled, and TCRdb retains in-frame clones only, with some absent. The sample lists about 170,000 clones, around nine tenths occurring once. CDR1 SGDLS and CDR2 YYNGEE come from the germline V gene. The CDR3 is made up of 16 amino acids. Trimming shortened V by 3 bases and J by 4 bases, and 17 bases separated the two germline ends. The receptor's source is an adult in good health. The sequenced sample was peripheral blood, obtained on day 0 of AZD1222 vaccination. The chain links TRBV9 to TRBJ1-3; a possible D gene is TRBD1 (6 bases). The CDR3 is CASSGRDTFWGNTIYF. The CDR3 DNA reads as TGTGCCAGCAGCGGACGGGACACCTTTTGGGGAAACACCATATATTTT.